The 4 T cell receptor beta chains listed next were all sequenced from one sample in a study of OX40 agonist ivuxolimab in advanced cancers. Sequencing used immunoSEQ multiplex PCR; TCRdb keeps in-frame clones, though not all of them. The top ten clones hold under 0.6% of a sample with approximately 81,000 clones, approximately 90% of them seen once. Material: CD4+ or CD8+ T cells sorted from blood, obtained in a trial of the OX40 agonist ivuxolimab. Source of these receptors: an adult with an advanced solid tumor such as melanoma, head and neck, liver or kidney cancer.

The CDR3 region is CASSSGYLNTEAFF. The CDR3 coding sequence is TGTGCCAGCAGCTCCGGATACTTGAACACTGAAGCTTTCTTT. The chain combines TRBV5-5 with TRBJ1-1; D unresolved. This CDR3 comprises 14 residues. V lost 3 bases and J 0 bases, leaving 9 bases between the germline ends. Per germline, CDR1 SGHKS and CDR2 YYEKEE (reference sequence). The variable domain in full, completed from reference TRBV5-5 and TRBJ1-1, reads DAGVTQSPTHLIKTRGQQVTLRCSPISGHKSVSWYQQVLGQGPQFIFQYYEKEERGRGNFPDRFSARQFPNYSSELNVNALLLGDSALYLCASSSGYLNTEAFFGQGTRLTVV.

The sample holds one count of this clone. Written as DNA, the CDR3 is TGTGCCAGCCACAGGACGGCAACTAATGAAAAACTGTTTTTT. This sequence encodes CASHRTATNEKLFF. The chain joins TRBV2 to TRBJ1-4; a possible D gene is TRBD1 (5 bases). Germline V lookup: CDR1 SNHLY, CDR2 FYNNEI. Trimming took 8 bases from V and 0 from J, leaving 10 bases between them. The CDR3 runs to 14 residues. Complete variable domain (other parts from reference TRBV2 and TRBJ1-4): EPEVTQTPSHQVTQMGQEVILRCVPISNHLYFYWYRQILGQKVEFLVSFYNNEISEKSEIFDDQFSVERPDGSNFTLKIRSTKLEDSAMYFCASHRTATNEKLFFGSGTQLSVL.

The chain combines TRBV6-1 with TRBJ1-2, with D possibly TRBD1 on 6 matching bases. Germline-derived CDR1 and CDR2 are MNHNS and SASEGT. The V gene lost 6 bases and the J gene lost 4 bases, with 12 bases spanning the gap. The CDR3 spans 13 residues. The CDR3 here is CASRYTGSYGYTF. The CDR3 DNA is TGTGCCAGCAGGTATACAGGGTCCTATGGCTACACCTTC.

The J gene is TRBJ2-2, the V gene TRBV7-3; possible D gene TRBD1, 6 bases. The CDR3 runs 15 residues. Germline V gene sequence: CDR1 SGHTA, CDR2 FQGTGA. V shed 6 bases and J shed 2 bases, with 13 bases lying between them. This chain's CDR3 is CASSATGTNTGELFF. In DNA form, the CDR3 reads TGTGCCAGCAGTGCGACAGGAACCAACACCGGGGAGCTGTTTTTT.